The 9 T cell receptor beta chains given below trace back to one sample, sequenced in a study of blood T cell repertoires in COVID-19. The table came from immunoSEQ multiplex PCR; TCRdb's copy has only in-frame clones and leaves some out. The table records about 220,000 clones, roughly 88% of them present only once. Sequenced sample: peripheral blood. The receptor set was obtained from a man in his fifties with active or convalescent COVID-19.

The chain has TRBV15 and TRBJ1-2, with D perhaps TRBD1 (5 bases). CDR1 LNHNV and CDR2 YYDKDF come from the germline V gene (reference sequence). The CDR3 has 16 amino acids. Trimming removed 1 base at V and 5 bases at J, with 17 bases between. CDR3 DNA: TGTGCCACCAGCAGAGGGGGGAGCCCAGGGAGGTATGGCTACACCTTC. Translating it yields CATSRGGSPGRYGYTF.

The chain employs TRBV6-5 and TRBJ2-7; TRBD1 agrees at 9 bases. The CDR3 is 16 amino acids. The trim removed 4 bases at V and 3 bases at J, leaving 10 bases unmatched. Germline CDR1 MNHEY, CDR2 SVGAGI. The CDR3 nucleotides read TGTGCCAGCAGTTTGATACCGGGACAGGGATTCTACGAGCAGTACTTC. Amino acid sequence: CASSLIPGQGFYEQYF.

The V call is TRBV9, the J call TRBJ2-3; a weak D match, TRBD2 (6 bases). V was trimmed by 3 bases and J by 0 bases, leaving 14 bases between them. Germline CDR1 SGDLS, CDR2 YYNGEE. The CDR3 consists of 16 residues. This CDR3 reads CASSDGWDSSTDTQYF. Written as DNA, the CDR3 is TGTGCCAGCAGCGACGGATGGGACTCTAGCACAGATACGCAGTATTTT.

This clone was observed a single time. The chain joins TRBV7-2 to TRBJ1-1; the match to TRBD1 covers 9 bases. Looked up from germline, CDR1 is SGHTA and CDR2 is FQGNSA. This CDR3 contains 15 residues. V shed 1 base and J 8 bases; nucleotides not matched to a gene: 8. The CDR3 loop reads CASSLGISGQGEAFF. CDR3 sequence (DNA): TGTGCCAGCAGCTTAGGTATTTCGGGACAGGGAGAAGCTTTCTTT. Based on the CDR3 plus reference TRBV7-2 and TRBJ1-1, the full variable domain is GAGVSQSPSNKVTEKGKDVELRCDPISGHTALYWYRQSLGQGLEFLIYFQGNSAPDKSGLPSDRFSAERTGGSVSTLTIQRTQQEDSAVYLCASSLGISGQGEAFFGQGTRLTVV.

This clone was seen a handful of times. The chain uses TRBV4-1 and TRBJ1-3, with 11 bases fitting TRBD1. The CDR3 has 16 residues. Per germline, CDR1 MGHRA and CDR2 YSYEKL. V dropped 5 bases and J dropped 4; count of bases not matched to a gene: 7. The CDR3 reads CASSGGTGGSGNTIYF. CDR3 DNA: TGCGCCAGCAGCGGTGGGACAGGGGGATCCGGAAACACCATATATTTT.

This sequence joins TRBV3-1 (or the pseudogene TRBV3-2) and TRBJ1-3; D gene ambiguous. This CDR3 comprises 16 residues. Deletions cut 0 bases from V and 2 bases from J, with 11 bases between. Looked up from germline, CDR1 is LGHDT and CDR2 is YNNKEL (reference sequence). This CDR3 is CASSQDNGGPGNTIYF. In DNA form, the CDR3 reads TGTGCCAGCAGCCAAGATAATGGAGGCCCTGGAAACACCATATATTTT.

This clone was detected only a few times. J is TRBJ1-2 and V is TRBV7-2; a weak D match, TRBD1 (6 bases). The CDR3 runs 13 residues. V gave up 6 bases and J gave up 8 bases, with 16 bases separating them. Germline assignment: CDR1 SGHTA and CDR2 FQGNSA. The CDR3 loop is CASSPSNRVGYTF. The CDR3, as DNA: TGTGCCAGCAGTCCTTCGAACAGGGTAGGCTACACCTTC.

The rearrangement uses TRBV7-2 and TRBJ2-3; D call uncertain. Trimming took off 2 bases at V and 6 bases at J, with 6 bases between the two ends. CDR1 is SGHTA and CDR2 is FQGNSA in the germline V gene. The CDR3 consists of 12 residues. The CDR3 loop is CASSLMEDTQYF. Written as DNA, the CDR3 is TGTGCCAGCAGCTTAATGGAGGATACGCAGTATTTT. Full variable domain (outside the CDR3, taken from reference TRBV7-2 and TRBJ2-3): GAGVSQSPSNKVTEKGKDVELRCDPISGHTALYWYRQSLGQGLEFLIYFQGNSAPDKSGLPSDRFSAERTGGSVSTLTIQRTQQEDSAVYLCASSLMEDTQYFGPGTRLTVL.

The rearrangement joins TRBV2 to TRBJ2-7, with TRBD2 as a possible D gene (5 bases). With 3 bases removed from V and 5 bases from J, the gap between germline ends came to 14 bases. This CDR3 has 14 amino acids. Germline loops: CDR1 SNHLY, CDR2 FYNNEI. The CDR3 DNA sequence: TGTGCCAGCAGTGATCAATGGGAGAACAACGAGCAGTACTTC. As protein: CASSDQWENNEQYF.